This T cell receptor beta chain was retrieved from a study of post-analysis software for immune sequencing data. Study as a whole: Recorded subtypes: relapsing-remitting, secondary progressive, progressive-relapsing; some patients unannotated.

The TCR beta cDNA libraries contained unique molecular identifiers. There were roughly 0.95 to 10 million T cells, and 450,000 to 550,000 cDNA molecules came from them. TCRdb passed the PCR reads through MiXCR, listing each CDR3 protein once. The profile shows roughly 730,000 distinct CDR3 sequences, roughly 29% of them singletons. In this sample, this clonotype turned up a few times. The target antigen is unknown. V was pared by 3 bases and J by 8 bases, with 11 bases between. CDR3 size: 13 residues. General study points: By F measure, strong co-clustering occurred among samples prepared in the same batch. Multiple sclerosis patients had significantly lower normalized Chao1 diversity than controls. Patients had higher frequencies than controls of roughly five TRBV segments, including TRBV5-6, TRBV5-1 and TRBV20-1.

The sequence derives from a girl between 10 and 17 years old with multiple sclerosis. Sequencing was done on a sample of blood. This rearrangement joins TRBV12-3 or TRBV12-4 to TRBJ2-1; the D is unclear. The CDR3 sequence is CASSFNPWHEQFF. In nucleotides, the CDR3 is TGTGCCAGCAGTTTCAACCCATGGCATGAGCAGTTCTTC.